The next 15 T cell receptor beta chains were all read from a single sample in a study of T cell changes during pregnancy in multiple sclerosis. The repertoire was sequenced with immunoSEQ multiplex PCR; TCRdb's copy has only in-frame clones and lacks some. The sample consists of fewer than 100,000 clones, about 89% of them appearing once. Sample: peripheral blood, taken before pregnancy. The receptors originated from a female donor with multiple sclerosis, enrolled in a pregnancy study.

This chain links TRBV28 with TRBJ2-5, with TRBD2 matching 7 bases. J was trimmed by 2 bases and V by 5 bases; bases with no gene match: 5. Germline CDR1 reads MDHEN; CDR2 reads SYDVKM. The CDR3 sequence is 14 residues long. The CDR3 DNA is TGTGCCAGCAGTCCGGCGGGGGATCAAGAGACCCAGTACTTC. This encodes CASSPAGDQETQYF.

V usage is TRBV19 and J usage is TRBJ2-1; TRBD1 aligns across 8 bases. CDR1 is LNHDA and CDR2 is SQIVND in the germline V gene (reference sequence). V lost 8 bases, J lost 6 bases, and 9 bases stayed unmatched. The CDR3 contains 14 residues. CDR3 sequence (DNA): TGTGCCAGTGCATGGACAGGGTGGAGCAATGAGCAGTTCTTC. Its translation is CASAWTGWSNEQFF.

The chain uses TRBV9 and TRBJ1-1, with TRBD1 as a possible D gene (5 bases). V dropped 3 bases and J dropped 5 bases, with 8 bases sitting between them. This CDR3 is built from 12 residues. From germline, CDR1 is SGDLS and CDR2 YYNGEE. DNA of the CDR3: TGTGCCAGCAGCGCCTCAGGGACTGAAGCTTTCTTT. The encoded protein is CASSASGTEAFF.

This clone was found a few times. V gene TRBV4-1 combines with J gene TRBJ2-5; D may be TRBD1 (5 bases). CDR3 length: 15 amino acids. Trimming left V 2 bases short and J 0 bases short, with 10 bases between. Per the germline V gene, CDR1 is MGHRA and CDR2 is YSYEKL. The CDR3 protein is CASSQKTAYQETQYF. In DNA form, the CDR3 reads TGCGCCAGCAGCCAAAAGACAGCGTACCAAGAGACCCAGTACTTC.

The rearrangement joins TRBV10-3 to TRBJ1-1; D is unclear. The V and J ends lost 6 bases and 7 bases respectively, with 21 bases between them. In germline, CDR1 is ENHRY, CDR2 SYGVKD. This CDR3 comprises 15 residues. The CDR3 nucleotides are TGTGCCATCAGGGGCGTTCGGGCCCCCGGAGGTGAAGCTTTCTTT. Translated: CAIRGVRAPGGEAFF.

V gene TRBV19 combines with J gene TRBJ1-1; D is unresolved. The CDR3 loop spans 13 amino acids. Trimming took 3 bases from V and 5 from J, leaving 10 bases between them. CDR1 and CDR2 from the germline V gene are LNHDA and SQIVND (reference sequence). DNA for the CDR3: TGTGCCAGTAGTATTTTGAGGCAGACTGAAGCTTTCTTT. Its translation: CASSILRQTEAFF.

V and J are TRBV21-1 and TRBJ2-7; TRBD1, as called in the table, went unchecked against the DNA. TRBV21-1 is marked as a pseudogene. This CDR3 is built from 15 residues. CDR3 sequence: CASIEQGYFSYEQYF. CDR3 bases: TGTGCCAGCATCGAACAGGGCTACTTCTCCTACGAGCAGTACTTC.

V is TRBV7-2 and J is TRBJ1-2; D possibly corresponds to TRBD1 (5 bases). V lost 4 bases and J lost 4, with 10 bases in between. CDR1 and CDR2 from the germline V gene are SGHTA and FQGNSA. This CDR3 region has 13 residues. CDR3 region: CASSYGGGYGYTF. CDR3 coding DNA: TGTGCCAGCAGCTACGGGGGGGGCTATGGCTACACCTTC. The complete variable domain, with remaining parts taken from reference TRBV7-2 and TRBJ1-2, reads GAGVSQSPSNKVTEKGKDVELRCDPISGHTALYWYRQSLGQGLEFLIYFQGNSAPDKSGLPSDRFSAERTGGSVSTLTIQRTQQEDSAVYLCASSYGGGYGYTFGSGTRLTVV.

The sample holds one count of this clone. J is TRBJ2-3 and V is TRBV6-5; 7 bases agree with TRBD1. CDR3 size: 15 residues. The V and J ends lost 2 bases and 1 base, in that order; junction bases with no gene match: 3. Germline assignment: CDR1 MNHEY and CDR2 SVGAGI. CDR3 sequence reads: CASSYTGTGTDTQYF. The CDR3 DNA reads TGTGCCAGCAGTTACACCGGGACAGGCACAGATACGCAGTATTTT.

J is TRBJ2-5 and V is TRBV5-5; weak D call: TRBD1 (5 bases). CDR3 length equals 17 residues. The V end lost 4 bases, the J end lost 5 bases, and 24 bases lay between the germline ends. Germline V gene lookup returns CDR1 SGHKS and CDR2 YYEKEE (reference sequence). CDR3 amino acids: CASSVRWGRASGETQYF. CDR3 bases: TGTGCCAGCAGCGTTAGATGGGGCAGGGCTTCCGGGGAGACCCAGTACTTC.

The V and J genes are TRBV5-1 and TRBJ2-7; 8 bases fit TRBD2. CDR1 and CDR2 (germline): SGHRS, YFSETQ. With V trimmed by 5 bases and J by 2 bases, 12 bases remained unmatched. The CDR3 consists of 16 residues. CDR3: CASRTRDVAGPYEQYF. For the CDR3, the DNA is TGCGCCAGCAGGACTCGAGATGTAGCGGGGCCCTACGAGCAGTACTTC.

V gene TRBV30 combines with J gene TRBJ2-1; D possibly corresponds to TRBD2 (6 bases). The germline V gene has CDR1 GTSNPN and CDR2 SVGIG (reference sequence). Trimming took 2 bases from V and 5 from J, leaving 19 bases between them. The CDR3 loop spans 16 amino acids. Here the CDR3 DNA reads TGTGCCTGGAGTCTACTCGGGGGACTGGTTCACAATGAGCAGTTCTTC. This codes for CAWSLLGGLVHNEQFF.

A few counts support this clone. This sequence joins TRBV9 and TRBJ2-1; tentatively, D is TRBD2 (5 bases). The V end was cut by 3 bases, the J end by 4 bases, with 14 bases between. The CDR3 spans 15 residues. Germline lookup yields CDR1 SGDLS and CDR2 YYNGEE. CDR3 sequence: CASSAARTPYNEQFF. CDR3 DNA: TGTGCCAGCAGCGCGGCCCGGACTCCATACAATGAGCAGTTCTTC. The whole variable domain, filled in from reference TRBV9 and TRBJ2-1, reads DSGVTQTPKHLITATGQRVTLRCSPRSGDLSVYWYQQSLDQGLQFLIQYYNGEERAKGNILERFSAQQFPDLHSELNLSSLELGDSALYFCASSAARTPYNEQFFGPGTRLTVL.

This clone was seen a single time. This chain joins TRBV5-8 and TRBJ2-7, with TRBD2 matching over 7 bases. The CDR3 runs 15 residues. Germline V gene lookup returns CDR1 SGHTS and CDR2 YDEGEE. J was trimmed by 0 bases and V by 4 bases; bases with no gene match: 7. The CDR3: CASSHLGGNSYEQYF. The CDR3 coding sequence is TGTGCCAGCAGCCACCTGGGGGGGAACTCCTACGAGCAGTACTTC.

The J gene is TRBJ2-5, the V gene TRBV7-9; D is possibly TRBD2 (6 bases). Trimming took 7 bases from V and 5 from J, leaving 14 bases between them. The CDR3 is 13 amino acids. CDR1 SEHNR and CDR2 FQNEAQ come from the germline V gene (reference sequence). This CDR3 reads CASTKGGVETQYF. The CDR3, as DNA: TGTGCCAGCACAAAAGGAGGGGTCGAGACCCAGTACTTC.